The entry below describes one T cell receptor (beta chain). Its target is not known. These data are taken from a study of T cell responses to AZD1222 COVID-19 vaccine. Study findings and constraints: Along spike, vaccine-associated CD4 TCRs were found throughout, with dominance at 160-218 and 743-854. Baseline seropositivity characterized only 5 or 6 AZD1222 recipients.

Clones were sequenced by immunoSEQ multiplex PCR, and TCRdb holds only the in-frame ones, with some missing. The sample holds roughly 80,000 clones, 90% seen once. CDR1 and CDR2 from the germline V gene are SGHTA and FQGNSA. The CDR3 extends over 15 amino acids. V lost 3 bases to trimming and J lost 1 base; unmatched junction nucleotides: 2. Source: peripheral blood, taken 28 days after the second AZD1222 dose. This clonotype was obtained from an adult who received the AZD1222 COVID-19 vaccine. The chain employs TRBV7-2 and TRBJ2-7, with 11 bases lining up with TRBD1. The DNA of the CDR3 is TGTGCCAGCAGCTTGGGACAGGGGGTGTCCTACGAGCAGTACTTC. Translation gives CASSLGQGVSYEQYF.